This TCR beta chain was retrieved from a study of chemoradiotherapy in HPV16-positive cancers. At the level of the study: Functional T-cell assays on two HPV16-positive patients' cells defined candidate HPV-specific clones and common TCR motifs.

Study-level findings and limits: For HPV16-positive patients, expanding HPV-responsive T cells associated with longer recurrence-free survival. Non-HPV-specific T cells did not expand in tumors during treatment, whereas candidate HPV-specific clones and E7-related motifs did. The functional HPV-specific definition rests on just a couple of HPV16-positive patients.

The V and J ends lost 0 bases and 5 bases respectively, with 8 bases between them. The V gene's germline CDR1 is MRHNA and CDR2 SNTAGT. The CDR3 runs to 14 residues. Clones were sequenced by immunoSEQ multiplex PCR, and TCRdb holds only the in-frame ones, with some missing. This table has about 5,400 clones, around 78% appearing once. Remarks on this clone: As yet, its antigen is unknown.

This chain uses TRBV6-4 with TRBJ2-1; perhaps TRBD1 as D (5 bases). This TCR was sampled from a human donor with HPV-associated anogenital cancer. The specimen was taken from a patient who underwent chemoradiotherapy. The chain's CDR3 is CASSDSTENNEQFF. CDR3 DNA sequence: TGTGCCAGCAGTGACTCGACAGAAAACAATGAGCAGTTCTTC.